The rows below give T cell receptor beta chains drawn from one sample of a study of blood T cells in healthy people across ages. TCRdb fed the 5' RACE reads into MiXCR, producing one record per CDR3 protein. The sample has nearly 800,000 distinct CDR3 sequences, around 50% seen once. Input material: blood. The receptor source for this set is a middle-aged man in good health. Both conserved end residues are part of each CDR3. Fields, in order: clone size, V gene, J gene, D gene, CDR3 protein, CDR3 DNA. The D gene is left open where the match is weak. Not all rows give a size; the values are once, few, many and, for expanded clones, a class.

.	TRBV20-1	TRBJ2-2	TRBD2	CSARKPGLGDTGELFF	TGCAGTGCTAGGAAGCCGGGACTAGGGGACACCGGGGAGCTGTTTTTT
.	TRBV6-5	TRBJ1-6	TRBD1	CASSSGTGTGGIYNSPLHF	TGTGCCAGCAGTTCCGGAACCGGGACAGGGGGCATCTATAATTCACCCCTCCACTTT
.	TRBV6-2/TRBV6-3	TRBJ2-1	TRBD2	CASRVTSVNEQFF	TGTGCCAGCAGAGTGACTAGCGTGAATGAGCAGTTCTTC
.	TRBV6-2/TRBV6-3	TRBJ2-7	.	CASTDEQYF	TGTGCCAGCACGGACGAGCAGTACTTC
.	TRBV18	TRBJ2-1	.	CASSPFRDPNEQFF	TGTGCCAGCTCACCATTCAGGGACCCCAATGAGCAGTTCTTC
.	TRBV24-1	TRBJ2-3	.	CATSVGTLGTDTQYF	TGTGCCACCAGTGTCGGGACTCTCGGCACAGATACGCAGTATTTT
.	TRBV4-1	TRBJ1-5	.	CASSQAQSTGDQPQHF	TGCGCCAGCAGCCAAGCCCAGTCAACCGGGGATCAGCCCCAGCATTTT
.	TRBV29-1	TRBJ2-7	.	CSGVSGAGPSYEQYF	TGCAGCGGTGTTAGTGGGGCAGGGCCATCCTACGAGCAGTACTTC
.	TRBV29-1	TRBJ2-1	.	CSVGTDRDEQFF	TGCAGCGTCGGGACGGATAGGGATGAGCAGTTCTTC
once	TRBV28	TRBJ1-5	.	CASHPGGFINQPQHF	TGTGCCAGCCACCCCGGGGGTTTTATCAATCAGCCCCAGCATTTT
few	TRBV9	TRBJ2-5	.	CASSVAVGETQYF	TGTGCCAGCAGCGTAGCTGTGGGAGAGACCCAGTACTTC
.	TRBV24-1	TRBJ2-5	TRBD1	CATSDVKGTGQETQYF	TGTGCCACCAGTGATGTGAAAGGGACAGGCCAAGAGACCCAGTACTTC
.	TRBV7-2	TRBJ2-1	.	CASSRLGDNEQFF	TGTGCCAGCAGCCGACTGGGTGACAATGAGCAGTTCTTC
.	TRBV5-6	TRBJ2-1	TRBD1	CASSLRPGTGMDNEQFF	TGTGCCAGCAGCTTGCGCCCCGGGACAGGGATGGACAATGAGCAGTTCTTC
.	TRBV6-2/TRBV6-3	TRBJ2-1	.	CASSHVGNEQFF	TGTGCCAGCAGTCACGTGGGGAATGAGCAGTTCTTC
.	TRBV7-2	TRBJ1-5	.	CASSSGGSNQSQHF	TGTGCCAGCAGCTCGGGGGGGAGCAATCAGTCCCAGCATTTT
few	TRBV5-1	TRBJ2-7	.	CASSLVGGGSSYNEQYF	TGCGCCAGCAGCTTGGTGGGCGGAGGGAGCTCCTACAATGAGCAGTACTTC
few	TRBV20-1	TRBJ2-4	TRBD2	CSARVPSSGEAKNIQYF	TGCAGTGCTAGAGTACCTTCTAGCGGGGAAGCCAAAAACATTCAGTACTTC
few	TRBV20-1	TRBJ1-2	.	CSARDGVRRINYGYTF	TGCAGTGCTAGAGATGGGGTCCGGCGGATTAACTATGGCTACACCTTC
.	TRBV29-1	TRBJ1-2	TRBD1	CSVEAAGTGLYGYTF	TGCAGCGTTGAGGCAGCCGGGACAGGGCTCTATGGCTACACCTTC
.	TRBV20-1	TRBJ2-4	TRBD1	CSASPFRDSRKNIQYF	TGCAGTGCTAGTCCCTTCCGGGACAGCAGAAAAAACATTCAGTACTTC
few	TRBV27	TRBJ2-5	.	CASSLSVQGRETQYF	TGTGCCAGCAGTTTAAGCGTCCAGGGCCGAGAGACCCAGTACTTC
few	TRBV28	TRBJ2-5	TRBD1	CASSSTRTGGYETQYF	TGTGCCAGCAGTTCTACCCGGACAGGGGGCTATGAGACCCAGTACTTC
.	TRBV13	TRBJ1-3	.	CASSLGLGTSGNTIYF	TGTGCCAGCAGCTTAGGTCTGGGGACGTCTGGAAACACCATATATTTT
.	TRBV4-2	TRBJ1-5	.	CASSQAAGGEQPQHF	TGTGCCAGCAGCCAGGCTGCAGGAGGGGAGCAGCCCCAGCATTTT
few	TRBV20-1	TRBJ1-1	.	CSAPATGVNTEAFF	TGCAGTGCCCCCGCGACAGGAGTGAACACTGAAGCTTTCTTT
.	TRBV18	TRBJ2-7	TRBD1	CASSPLRTGGHHEQYF	TGTGCCAGCTCACCACTCAGAACAGGGGGCCACCACGAGCAGTACTTC
.	TRBV2	TRBJ2-1	.	CASSEEGANYNEQFF	TGTGCCAGCAGCGAGGAGGGGGCCAACTACAATGAGCAGTTCTTC
once	TRBV5-5	TRBJ2-7	.	CASSWRGSFSYEQYF	TGTGCCAGCAGCTGGAGGGGGTCCTTTTCCTACGAGCAGTACTTC
few	TRBV7-2	TRBJ2-7	.	CASSLGSGVNFYEQYF	TGTGCCAGCAGCTTAGGTTCCGGGGTCAACTTCTACGAGCAGTACTTC
.	TRBV9	TRBJ2-5	TRBD1	CASSLSLDRGQETQYF	TGTGCCAGCAGCCTGAGTCTTGACAGGGGGCAAGAGACCCAGTACTTC
few	TRBV20-1	TRBJ2-7	.	CSARGRLSSYEQYF	TGCAGTGCTAGAGGGAGATTAAGCTCCTACGAGCAGTACTTC
.	TRBV4-1	TRBJ2-7	.	CASSQDVSGSREQYF	TGCGCCAGCAGCCAAGATGTGTCTGGGTCTCGCGAGCAGTACTTC
.	TRBV7-9	TRBJ2-5	TRBD1	CASSVGQSFQETQYF	TGTGCCAGCAGCGTGGGACAGAGCTTTCAAGAGACCCAGTACTTC
.	TRBV7-3	TRBJ2-1	TRBD2	CASSPLGLAGNINEQFF	TGTGCCAGCAGCCCCCTCGGACTAGCGGGGAATATAAATGAGCAGTTCTTC
few	TRBV12-5	TRBJ2-1	.	CASGDPGSPGDGYEQFF	TGTGCTAGTGGGGATCCGGGCTCCCCAGGGGACGGGTATGAGCAGTTCTTC
.	TRBV9	TRBJ2-5	TRBD2	CASSVGRLAGGPETQYF	TGTGCCAGCAGCGTAGGCCGACTAGCGGGAGGCCCAGAGACCCAGTACTTC
.	TRBV7-9	TRBJ1-1	.	CASSLEASMNTEAFF	TGTGCCAGCAGCTTAGAGGCATCCATGAACACTGAAGCTTTCTTT
many	TRBV12-3/TRBV12-4	TRBJ2-5	.	CASKAPATQQGQYF	TGTGCCAGCAAAGCCCCGGCTACACAACAAGGCCAGTACTTC
few	TRBV28	TRBJ1-5	.	CASSFVMSNQPQHF	TGTGCCAGCAGTTTCGTCATGAGCAATCAGCCCCAGCATTTT
.	TRBV27	TRBJ2-3	.	CASSLISFASTDTQYF	TGTGCCAGCAGTTTAATTTCCTTCGCTAGCACAGATACGCAGTATTTT
.	TRBV20-1	TRBJ1-6	.	CSARGENNSPLHF	TGCAGTGCTAGAGGGGAGAATAATTCACCCCTCCACTTT
.	TRBV5-1	TRBJ2-3	.	CASSSVTFAAGDITDTQYF	TGCGCCAGCAGCTCCGTAACATTCGCGGCAGGCGACATCACAGATACGCAGTATTTT
.	TRBV6-2/TRBV6-3	TRBJ2-1	.	CASSSSRPYNEQFF	TGTGCCAGCAGTTCGAGCAGGCCGTACAATGAGCAGTTCTTC
.	TRBV20-1	TRBJ2-1	TRBD1	CSASLSSAGGYEQFF	TGCAGTGCTAGTTTATCCTCGGCAGGGGGCTATGAGCAGTTCTTC
.	TRBV4-2	TRBJ2-7	TRBD2	CASSLHQSGSDYEQYF	TGTGCCAGCAGCCTACATCAAAGCGGGAGTGACTACGAGCAGTACTTC
.	TRBV12-3/TRBV12-4	TRBJ2-7	.	CASSVTNSYNEQYF	TGTGCCAGCAGTGTGACGAACTCCTACAATGAGCAGTACTTC
.	TRBV9	TRBJ2-2	.	CASSVAWGGELFF	TGTGCCAGCAGCGTAGCTTGGGGCGGGGAGCTGTTTTTT
few	TRBV20-1	TRBJ2-7	TRBD1	CSAQGASGYEQYF	TGCAGTGCGCAGGGGGCGAGCGGCTACGAGCAGTACTTC
.	TRBV27	TRBJ2-7	TRBD2	CASSLYPSGSNEQYF	TGTGCCAGCAGTTTATATCCTAGCGGGAGCAATGAGCAGTACTTC
.	TRBV20-1	TRBJ2-3	TRBD2	CSATPSGYTQYF	TGCAGTGCTACCCCTAGCGGTTATACGCAGTATTTT
few	TRBV5-1	TRBJ1-1	TRBD1	CASSPNRGPSTEAFF	TGCGCCAGCAGCCCAAACAGGGGGCCGAGCACTGAAGCTTTCTTT
once	TRBV20-1	TRBJ2-7	.	CSARILGTYEQYF	TGCAGTGCTAGAATCCTGGGTACCTACGAGCAGTACTTC
.	TRBV6-2/TRBV6-3	TRBJ2-3	TRBD2	CASSASGCTDTQYF	TGTGCCAGCAGTGCTAGCGGGTGCACAGATACGCAGTATTTT
.	TRBV12-3/TRBV12-4	TRBJ2-7	TRBD2	CASSTSGTGIQYF	TGTGCCAGCAGTACTAGCGGAACTGGTATCCAGTACTTC
.	TRBV11-3	TRBJ2-5	.	CASSLDASDTQETQYF	TGTGCCAGCAGCTTAGATGCCTCGGACACCCAAGAGACCCAGTACTTC
.	TRBV28	TRBJ2-5	.	CASSKQGVEETQYF	TGTGCCAGCAGCAAACAGGGTGTTGAAGAGACCCAGTACTTC
.	TRBV29-1	TRBJ2-2	TRBD1	CSVTSGTGAGELFF	TGCAGCGTCACCTCCGGCACAGGGGCCGGGGAGCTGTTTTTT
.	TRBV7-2	TRBJ2-5	.	CASKKRENYNEQYF	TGTGCCAGCAAGAAAAGGGAAAACTACAATGAGCAGTACTTC
.	TRBV12-3/TRBV12-4	TRBJ1-2	TRBD1	CASSTTGGNYGYTF	TGTGCCAGCAGCACAACAGGGGGCAACTATGGCTACACCTTC